This TCR beta chain was recorded in a study of blood T cell dynamics during melanoma immunotherapy. About the research overall: First-line therapy was either pembrolizumab or nivolumab with ipilimumab for metastatic melanoma.

Sequencing was performed with immunoSEQ multiplex PCR; in TCRdb, only in-frame clones are kept and a portion is missing. The table includes 10,000 to 12,000 clones, more than 70% detected once. The V and J ends lost 2 bases and 4 bases respectively, with 9 bases between them. The CDR3 is 14 amino acids. The V gene's germline CDR1 is MGHDK and CDR2 SYGVNS. Time point of the sample: week 3, after first cycle of checkpoint inhibitor. The V and J genes are TRBV25-1 and TRBJ2-1, with D possibly TRBD1 on 5 matching bases. The TCR comes from a human donor with melanoma. The sample here was blood, taken from a patient treated with checkpoint blockade. CDR3 amino acids: CASSETGVYNEQFF. In DNA form, the CDR3 reads TGTGCCAGCAGTGAAACAGGTGTTTACAATGAGCAGTTCTTC.